This entry lists 14 T cell receptor beta chains sequenced from one sample in a study of OX40 agonist ivuxolimab in advanced cancers. Using immunoSEQ multiplex PCR, the repertoire was profiled, and TCRdb retains in-frame clones only, with some absent. The sample yields about 55,000 clones, approximately 85% seen once. This material consisted of CD4+ or CD8+ T cells sorted from blood, taken in a trial of the OX40 agonist ivuxolimab. These receptors were obtained from an adult with an advanced solid tumor such as melanoma, head and neck, liver or kidney cancer.

This chain joins TRBV7-2 and TRBJ2-3, with a possible D match to TRBD1 (5 bases). CDR1 is SGHTA, CDR2 FQGNSA, per germline. The CDR3 is 17 amino acids. V lost 4 bases and J 0 bases, leaving 17 bases between the germline ends. The CDR3 reads CASSSRQLITSTDTQYF. CDR3 DNA sequence: TGTGCCAGCAGCTCCCGACAGTTAATTACTAGCACAGATACGCAGTATTTT.

The chain has TRBV29-1 and TRBJ2-7, with 9 bases fitting TRBD1. V shed 3 bases, J shed 2 bases, and the junction held 2 bases outside the gene matches. This CDR3 region has 13 residues. Germline CDR1 is SQVTM and CDR2 is ANQGSEA. The CDR3 sequence: CSVEGTGTYEQYF. In DNA, the CDR3 is TGCAGCGTTGAGGGGACAGGGACCTACGAGCAGTACTTC.

The CDR3 bases are TGTGCCAGCAGCCCCAGGGCCCAATTGACCACTGAAGCTTTCTTT. Encoded protein: CASSPRAQLTTEAFF. The chain couples TRBV11-2 to TRBJ1-1; a possible D gene is TRBD1 (5 bases). Germline assignment: CDR1 SGHAT and CDR2 FQNNGV. The germline V and J ends were trimmed by 5 bases and 4 bases, with 17 bases remaining between them. This CDR3 has 15 amino acids. The full variable domain, completed using reference TRBV11-2 and TRBJ1-1, is EAGVAQSPRYKIIEKRQSVAFWCNPISGHATLYWYQQILGQGPKLLIQFQNNGVVDDSQLPKDRFSAERLKGVDSTLKIQPAKLEDSAVYLCASSPRAQLTTEAFFGQGTRLTVV.

The rearrangement joins TRBV6-1 to TRBJ1-2; D perhaps matches TRBD1 (5 bases). The germline CDR1 and CDR2 sequences are MNHNS and SASEGT. V dropped 6 bases and J dropped 2 bases, with 7 bases sitting between them. The CDR3 totals 12 residues. The CDR3 region is CASREGNYGYTF. The CDR3 coding sequence is TGTGCCAGCAGAGAGGGGAACTATGGCTACACCTTC.

The count of this clone is one. The chain carries TRBV15 and TRBJ1-2; D is possibly TRBD1 (6 bases). The CDR3 extends over 20 amino acids. The V end lost 8 bases, the J end lost 0 bases, and 31 bases lay between the germline ends. Germline loops: CDR1 LNHNV, CDR2 YYDKDF (reference sequence). CDR3 in DNA: TGTGCCACCCAGGGGAAGAGTAAAAGACAGCCAAATGATGCTAACTATGGCTACACCTTC. This gives the protein CATQGKSKRQPNDANYGYTF.

The genes are TRBV6-4 and TRBJ2-1, with TRBD1 as a possible D gene (6 bases). CDR3 length: 11 amino acids. The germline CDR1 and CDR2 sequences are MRHNA and SNTAGT. The V and J ends lost 3 bases and 13 bases respectively, with 10 bases between them. The CDR3: CASSETGRQFF. Written as DNA, the CDR3 is TGTGCCAGCAGTGAGACAGGCCGCCAGTTCTTC.

This clone was seen once. The chain employs TRBV2 and TRBJ2-1; no clear D gene. Germline CDR1 and CDR2: SNHLY and FYNNEI. Trimming pared 8 bases from V and 0 bases from J, leaving 17 bases between. The CDR3 runs to 16 residues. In DNA form, the CDR3 reads TGTGCCAGCGCCGATAGACTCATGAGCTCCTACAATGAGCAGTTCTTC. It codes for CASADRLMSSYNEQFF.

The V and J genes are TRBV2 and TRBJ2-2; TRBD1 agrees at 8 bases. There are 16 residues in the CDR3. With 1 base clipped from V and 3 bases from J, the junction kept 4 bases outside the gene matches. Germline values: CDR1 SNHLY, CDR2 FYNNEI. This chain's CDR3 is CASSEGRGQDTGELFF. The CDR3 nucleotides read TGTGCCAGCAGTGAAGGCAGGGGGCAGGACACCGGGGAGCTGTTTTTT.

The CDR3 DNA follows: TGTGCCAGCAGTGAAGTACGGAGCTCCTACGAGCAGTACTTC. Encoded protein: CASSEVRSSYEQYF. This chain joins TRBV6-1 and TRBJ2-7; unclear D gene. Germline-derived CDR1 and CDR2 are MNHNS and SASEGT. The CDR3 contains 14 residues. V lost 1 base to trimming and J lost 0 bases, with 7 bases between them.

This sequence joins TRBV28 and TRBJ1-3; 9 positions match TRBD1. This CDR3 contains 16 residues. Trimming removed 3 bases from V and 3 bases from J; junction bases left unmatched: 6. Germline V gives CDR1 MDHEN, CDR2 SYDVKM. In DNA form, the CDR3 reads TGTGCCAGCAGTTTTACAGGGGGCATAAGTGGAAACACCATATATTTT. This codes for CASSFTGGISGNTIYF.

This clone appeared a few times. The chain uses TRBV28 and TRBJ1-1, with D maybe TRBD1 (5 bases). The length of the CDR3 is 15 residues. The germline V gene has CDR1 MDHEN and CDR2 SYDVKM. Trimming removed 5 bases from V and 1 base from J, with 14 bases in between. CDR3 region: CASSPSWGRNTEAFF. CDR3 DNA sequence: TGTGCCAGCAGTCCTAGTTGGGGCAGGAACACTGAAGCTTTCTTT.

The chain couples TRBV19 to TRBJ1-1; TRBD1 is a possible D gene (5 bases). CDR1 and CDR2 from the germline V gene are LNHDA and SQIVND (reference sequence). The CDR3 contains 15 residues. Trimming pared 0 bases from V and 4 bases from J, leaving 12 bases between. CDR3 protein: CASSIEAARVTEAFF. The CDR3 nucleotides read TGTGCCAGTAGTATAGAAGCGGCCAGGGTCACTGAAGCTTTCTTT.

The chain joins TRBV15 to TRBJ1-2; D remains ambiguous. Per germline, CDR1 LNHNV and CDR2 YYDKDF (reference sequence). V lost 0 bases and J lost 2, with 4 bases in between. The CDR3 covers 13 residues. CDR3 in DNA: TGTGCCACCAGCAGAGAACGGAACTATGGCTACACCTTC. Translation gives CATSRERNYGYTF.

This chain joins TRBV2 and TRBJ1-6; the match to TRBD1 covers 7 bases. The trim removed 4 bases at V and 8 bases at J, leaving 8 bases unmatched. The CDR3 runs 15 residues. The germline V gene has CDR1 SNHLY and CDR2 FYNNEI. CDR3 coding DNA: TGTGCCAGCAGTGGCCAGGGGGTGTTGGATTCACCCCTCCACTTT. As protein: CASSGQGVLDSPLHF.